Presented here are 24 T cell receptor beta chains from one specimen sequenced in a study of blood T cell repertoires in COVID-19. Repertoires were generated with immunoSEQ multiplex PCR, while TCRdb's copy carries only in-frame clones and drops some. The sample includes 150,000 to 200,000 clones, over 75% seen only once; the top ten take more than 8.5%. The material sequenced was PBMCs or T cells enriched from blood (not recorded which). All receptors derive from a young woman who had recovered from COVID-19.

This chain uses TRBV6-5 with TRBJ2-2; TRBD2 matches 7 bases. J gave up 7 bases and V 0 bases, and 8 bases lay outside the gene matches. CDR1 and CDR2 from the germline V gene are MNHEY and SVGAGI. The CDR3 is 16 residues long. The CDR3 DNA reads as TGTGCCAGCAGTTACTCGGTGGGGGGGTCCGACGGGGAGCTGTTTTTT. As protein: CASSYSVGGSDGELFF.

This chain connects TRBV5-1 to TRBJ2-7; D gene unclear. Per the germline V gene, CDR1 is SGHRS and CDR2 is YFSETQ. This CDR3 has 12 amino acids. The ends were cut back, 1 base at V and 5 bases at J, with 7 bases in the middle. The CDR3 sequence is CASSLLQNEQYF. CDR3 coding DNA: TGCGCCAGCAGCTTGCTACAGAACGAGCAGTACTTC.

V gene TRBV18 combines with J gene TRBJ2-6, with D perhaps TRBD2 (6 bases). Germline CDR1 KGHSH, CDR2 LQKENI. The CDR3 consists of 16 residues. V lost 6 bases, J lost 4 bases, and 16 bases lay in between. The DNA for the CDR3 is TGTGCCAGCTCCCCCCAGGCGGGGTCGGGGGCCAACGTCCTGACTTTC. Protein product: CASSPQAGSGANVLTF. The variable domain in full, completed from reference TRBV18 and TRBJ2-6, reads NAGVMQNPRHLVRRRGQEARLRCSPMKGHSHVYWYRQLPEEGLKFMVYLQKENIIDESGMPKERFSAEFPKEGPSILRIQQVVRGDSAAYFCASSPQAGSGANVLTFGAGSRLTVL.

This chain uses TRBV10-1 with TRBJ2-7; no reliable D call. With 9 bases removed from V and 2 bases from J, the gap between germline ends came to 20 bases. The CDR3 spans 15 residues. Germline loops: CDR1 WNHNN, CDR2 SYGVQD (reference sequence). For the CDR3, the DNA is TGCGCCAGATTCATCTTACAGAGCCGCACCTACGAGCAGTACTTC. Translated, it gives CARFILQSRTYEQYF.

As DNA, the CDR3 is TGTGCCAGCAGCTTCGGAGGGTTGAACACTGAAGCTTTCTTT. Its protein product is CASSFGGLNTEAFF. This chain joins TRBV7-9 and TRBJ1-1; unclear D gene. CDR1 is SEHNR, CDR2 FQNEAQ, per germline (reference sequence). This CDR3 spans 14 amino acids. V was pared by 3 bases and J by 0 bases, with 8 bases between.

The V call is TRBV5-6, the J call TRBJ1-6; 11 nucleotides match TRBD1. The CDR3 has 15 residues. The germline gives CDR1 SGHDT, CDR2 YYEEEE. V was pared by 3 bases and J by 12 bases, with 8 bases of the junction left unmatched. CDR3 sequence reads: CASSSDRGHLRPLHF. In DNA, the CDR3 is TGTGCCAGCAGCTCGGACAGGGGGCACCTCCGACCCCTCCACTTT.

The rearrangement links TRBV28 to TRBJ1-3; D is ambiguous. Germline V gene lookup returns CDR1 MDHEN and CDR2 SYDVKM. The CDR3 covers 11 residues. V lost 10 bases, J lost 1 base, and 5 bases lay in between. CDR3 sequence reads: CAIFSGNTIYF. The CDR3 DNA is TGTGCCATCTTTTCTGGAAACACCATATATTTT. Full variable domain (missing parts from reference TRBV28 and TRBJ1-3): DVKVTQSSRYLVKRTGEKVFLECVQDMDHENMFWYRQDPGLGLRLIYFSYDVKMKEKGDIPEGYSVSREKKERFSLILESASTNQTSMYLCAIFSGNTIYFGEGSWLTVV.

The chain uses TRBV5-8 and TRBJ2-2; 13 bases match TRBD2. Germline loops: CDR1 SGHTS, CDR2 YDEGEE. Trimming took 4 bases from V and 5 from J; bases not matched to a gene: 14. This CDR3 region has 19 residues. The DNA for the CDR3 is TGTGCCAGCAGCAAGAGGACTAGCGGGAGTGATTTGTGGACCGGGGAGCTGTTTTTT. Protein product: CASSKRTSGSDLWTGELFF.

The chain uses TRBV28 and TRBJ1-2; tentative D call: TRBD1 (5 bases). The CDR3 sequence is 15 residues long. From germline, CDR1 is MDHEN and CDR2 SYDVKM. V gave up 3 bases and J gave up 3 bases, with 14 bases separating them. The CDR3 DNA is TGTGCCAGCAGTTTGTTCGGTACGGGGGACTATGGCTACACCTTC. This sequence encodes CASSLFGTGDYGYTF.

The sample holds a few counts of this clone. Additional DNA sequences in this sample encode the identical CDR3. This chain uses TRBV18 with TRBJ2-5; TRBD1 agrees at 7 bases. The CDR3 is 16 amino acids. The germline V gene has CDR1 KGHSH and CDR2 LQKENI. Trimming removed 0 bases from V and 0 bases from J; junction bases left unmatched: 4. The CDR3 spells CASSPPLDRYQETQYF. The CDR3 DNA reads TGTGCCAGCTCACCACCGCTGGACAGGTACCAAGAGACCCAGTACTTC.

V is TRBV28 and J is TRBJ1-4; TRBD1 matches at 7 bases. Germline CDR1 is MDHEN and CDR2 is SYDVKM. The junction had 9 bases not matched to a gene; V was cut back by 6 bases and J by 8 bases. The CDR3 has 14 residues. The DNA for the CDR3 is TGTGCCAGCAGGGATCAGGGGGTGAGGGAAAAACTGTTTTTT. This translates into CASRDQGVREKLFF.

The gene calls are TRBV6-5 and TRBJ2-3, with D possibly matching TRBD1 (6 bases). The CDR3 loop spans 11 amino acids. V lost 7 bases and J lost 5, with 7 bases in between. Germline CDR1 MNHEY, CDR2 SVGAGI. In DNA, the CDR3 is TGTGCCAGCATAGGGGGAGATACGCAGTATTTT. This codes for CASIGGDTQYF.

The chain couples TRBV7-2 to TRBJ2-5; the D is unclear. The CDR3 consists of 13 residues. From germline, CDR1 is SGHTA and CDR2 FQGNSA. With 0 bases removed from V and 5 bases from J, the gap between germline ends came to 7 bases. CDR3 amino acids: CASSLAGVETQYF. CDR3 bases: TGTGCCAGCAGCTTAGCGGGCGTGGAGACCCAGTACTTC. Drawing the rest from reference TRBV7-2 and TRBJ2-5, the complete variable domain is GAGVSQSPSNKVTEKGKDVELRCDPISGHTALYWYRQSLGQGLEFLIYFQGNSAPDKSGLPSDRFSAERTGGSVSTLTIQRTQQEDSAVYLCASSLAGVETQYFGPGTRLLVL.

J is TRBJ2-1 and V is TRBV11-3, with TRBD1 matching over 7 bases. Germline-derived CDR1 and CDR2 are SGHNT and YENEEA. Unmatched junction bases numbered 11, after V lost 5 bases and J lost 7 bases. CDR3 size: 15 residues. CDR3 coding DNA: TGTGCCAGCAGCCTCGACAGGGATTCATCGAATGAGCAGTTCTTC. Residues: CASSLDRDSSNEQFF.

The J gene is TRBJ1-1, the V gene TRBV6-2 or TRBV6-3; 8 bases fit TRBD1. Trimming cost V 2 bases and J 4 bases; bases outside gene matches: 9. The CDR3 runs 16 residues. In germline, CDR1 is MNHEY, CDR2 SVGEGT. The CDR3 is CASSYETGGTSTEAFF. CDR3 nucleotide sequence: TGTGCCAGCAGTTACGAAACAGGGGGAACGAGCACTGAAGCTTTCTTT.

The table lists this clone with a count of one. The rearrangement uses TRBV4-1 and TRBJ2-7; 9 positions agree with TRBD2. Germline V lookup: CDR1 MGHRA, CDR2 YSYEKL. The V segment lost 1 base and the J segment 4 bases; nucleotides outside the gene matches: 5. The CDR3 spans 15 residues. The CDR3 sequence is CASSQGAGGPYEQYF. The CDR3 DNA sequence: TGCGCCAGCAGCCAAGGGGCGGGGGGGCCTTACGAGCAGTACTTC.

This clone was found once. The chain has TRBV7-9 and TRBJ1-4, with 7 bases lining up with TRBD1. J was trimmed by 0 bases and V by 2 bases; bases with no gene match: 6. CDR3 length equals 17 residues. From germline, CDR1 is SEHNR and CDR2 FQNEAQ (reference sequence). CDR3 coding DNA: TGTGCCAGCAGCTTACAGGGGGACCTTGCAACTAATGAAAAACTGTTTTTT. It codes for CASSLQGDLATNEKLFF.

The CDR3 loop reads CASSTRTGGEKLFF. As DNA, the CDR3 is TGTGCCAGCAGCACCCGGACAGGGGGTGAAAAACTGTTTTTT. The genes are TRBV7-9 and TRBJ1-4, with 10 positions matching TRBD1. V gave up 5 bases and J gave up 7 bases; unmatched junction bases: 4. This CDR3 comprises 14 residues. The germline V gene encodes CDR1 SEHNR and CDR2 FQNEAQ (reference sequence). The variable domain in full, completed from reference TRBV7-9 and TRBJ1-4, reads DTGVSQNPRHKITKRGQNVTFRCDPISEHNRLYWYRQTLGQGPEFLTYFQNEAQLEKSRLLSDRFSAERPKGSFSTLEIQRTEQGDSAMYLCASSTRTGGEKLFFGSGTQLSVL.

The genes are TRBV5-1 and TRBJ1-1; D is ambiguous. Germline lookup yields CDR1 SGHRS and CDR2 YFSETQ. CDR3 size: 14 residues. V was pared by 0 bases and J by 1 base, with 7 bases between. CDR3 DNA sequence: TGCGCCAGCAGCTTGGAAGGAGGGAACACTGAAGCTTTCTTT. The encoded protein is CASSLEGGNTEAFF.

The chain employs TRBV27 and TRBJ1-5, with D perhaps TRBD1 (6 bases). The CDR3 is 13 residues long. V was clipped by 6 bases and J by 4 bases, with 10 bases between them. Germline-derived CDR1 and CDR2 are MNHEY and SMNVEV (reference sequence). This CDR3 is CASSYRENQPQHF. Written as DNA, the CDR3 is TGTGCCAGCAGCTACAGGGAAAATCAGCCCCAGCATTTT.

The rearrangement links TRBV5-1 to TRBJ1-3, with D tentatively TRBD1 (6 bases). Germline lookup yields CDR1 SGHRS and CDR2 YFSETQ. The CDR3 length is 13 residues. V was trimmed by 0 bases and J by 8 bases, leaving 9 bases between them. CDR3 in amino acids: CASSLGGLDTIYF. The CDR3 nucleotides are TGCGCCAGCAGCTTGGGGGGGCTGGACACCATATATTTT.

The CDR3 nucleotides read TGTGCCAGCAGTGACGGCCCGGGTGACAACTATGGCTACACCTTC. Residues: CASSDGPGDNYGYTF. The chain uses TRBV6-1 and TRBJ1-2; D is ambiguous. V lost 3 bases and J 2 bases, leaving 13 bases between the germline ends. The CDR3 has 15 residues. Germline CDR1 and CDR2: MNHNS and SASEGT.

The chain employs TRBV11-3 and TRBJ2-2; D perhaps matches TRBD1 (5 bases). Germline lookup yields CDR1 SGHNT and CDR2 YENEEA. CDR3 length: 14 residues. V lost 4 bases and J 1 base, leaving 7 bases between the germline ends. The CDR3 nucleotides are TGTGCCAGCAGCTCGGACAAGAACACCGGGGAGCTGTTTTTT. The encoded protein is CASSSDKNTGELFF.

This clone is a singleton in its sample. The chain uses TRBV2 and TRBJ1-1; 7 bases are shared with TRBD1. Germline V gene sequence: CDR1 SNHLY, CDR2 FYNNEI. The trim removed 8 bases at V and 9 bases at J, leaving 18 bases unmatched. The CDR3 is 15 residues long. This CDR3 reads CASALGFDRAPKAFF. CDR3 sequence (DNA): TGTGCCAGCGCTCTGGGATTCGACAGGGCCCCCAAAGCTTTCTTT. Filled out from reference TRBV2 and TRBJ1-1, the complete variable domain reads EPEVTQTPSHQVTQMGQEVILRCVPISNHLYFYWYRQILGQKVEFLVSFYNNEISEKSEIFDDQFSVERPDGSNFTLKIRSTKLEDSAMYFCASALGFDRAPKAFFGQGTRLTVV.